This paragraph covers one T cell receptor beta chain sequence. The antigen is unknown. The data derive from a study of shared clonotypes between healthy human individuals. Produced via immunoSEQ multiplex PCR; TCRdb's table is partial and in-frame only. The sample holds a few hundred thousand clones; around 95% are singletons and the top ten take around 0.097%. This CDR3 is 15 amino acids long. The V gene lost 6 bases and the J gene lost 1 base, with 16 bases spanning the gap. Germline V gene sequence: CDR1 LNHDA, CDR2 SQIVND (reference sequence). The naive CD8 subset, CD45RO-negative cells positively selected for CCR7, excluded terminally differentiated effector memory CD45RA+ cells. Overall study findings and caveats: Non-shared clonotypes had lower generation probabilities than clonotypes shared by all four sorted-subset donors.

The clonotype originates from a woman aged 25 to 45 in good health. The genes are TRBV19 and TRBJ2-7; possibly TRBD1 or TRBD2 for D (5 bases each). The sample was naive CD8+ T cells sorted from blood. In DNA form, the CDR3 reads TGTGCCAGTAGCCACGGACGGGGCGGATCCTACGAGCAGTACTTC. It is translated as CASSHGRGGSYEQYF. Together with reference TRBV19 and TRBJ2-7, the CDR3 gives the full variable domain: DGGITQSPKYLFRKEGQNVTLSCEQNLNHDAMYWYRQDPGQGLRLIYYSQIVNDFQKGDIAEGYSVSREKKESFPLTVTSAQKNPTAFYLCASSHGRGGSYEQYFGPGTRLTVT.